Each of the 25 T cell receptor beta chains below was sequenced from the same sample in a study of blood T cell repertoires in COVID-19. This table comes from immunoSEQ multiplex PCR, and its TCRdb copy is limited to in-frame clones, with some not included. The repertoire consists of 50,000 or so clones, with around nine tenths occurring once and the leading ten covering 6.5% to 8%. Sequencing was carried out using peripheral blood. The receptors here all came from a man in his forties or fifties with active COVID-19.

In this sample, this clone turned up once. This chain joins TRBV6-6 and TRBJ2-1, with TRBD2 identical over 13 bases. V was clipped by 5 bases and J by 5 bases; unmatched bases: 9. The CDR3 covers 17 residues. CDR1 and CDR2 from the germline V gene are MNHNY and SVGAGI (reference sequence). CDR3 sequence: CASSLTSGGSPDNEQFF. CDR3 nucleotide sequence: TGTGCCAGCAGTCTGACTAGCGGGGGGTCCCCGGACAATGAGCAGTTCTTC.

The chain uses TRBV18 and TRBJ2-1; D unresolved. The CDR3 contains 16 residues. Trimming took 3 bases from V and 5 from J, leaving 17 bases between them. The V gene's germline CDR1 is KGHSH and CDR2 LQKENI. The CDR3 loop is CASSPNRLTTDNEQFF. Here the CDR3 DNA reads TGTGCCAGCTCACCTAACCGTCTCACCACTGACAATGAGCAGTTCTTC.

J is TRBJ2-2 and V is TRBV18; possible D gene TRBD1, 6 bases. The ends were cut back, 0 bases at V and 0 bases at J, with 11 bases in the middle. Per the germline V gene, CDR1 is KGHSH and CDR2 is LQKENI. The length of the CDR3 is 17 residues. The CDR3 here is CASSPPIGGPNTGELFF. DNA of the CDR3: TGTGCCAGCTCACCACCGATTGGGGGCCCGAACACCGGGGAGCTGTTTTTT.

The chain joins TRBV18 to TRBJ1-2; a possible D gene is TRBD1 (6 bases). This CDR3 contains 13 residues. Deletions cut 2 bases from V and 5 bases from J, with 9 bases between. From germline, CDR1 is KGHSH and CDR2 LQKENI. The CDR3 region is CASSPGRGYGYTF. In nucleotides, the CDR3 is TGTGCCAGCTCACCAGGCAGGGGATATGGCTACACCTTC. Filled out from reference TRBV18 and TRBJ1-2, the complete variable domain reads NAGVMQNPRHLVRRRGQEARLRCSPMKGHSHVYWYRQLPEEGLKFMVYLQKENIIDESGMPKERFSAEFPKEGPSILRIQQVVRGDSAAYFCASSPGRGYGYTFGSGTRLTVV.

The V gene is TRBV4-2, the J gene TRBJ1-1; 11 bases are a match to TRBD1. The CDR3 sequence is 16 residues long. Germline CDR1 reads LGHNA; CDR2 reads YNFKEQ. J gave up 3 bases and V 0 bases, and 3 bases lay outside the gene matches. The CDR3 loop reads CASSQDPGQGDTEAFF. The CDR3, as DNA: TGTGCCAGCAGCCAAGATCCGGGACAGGGGGACACTGAAGCTTTCTTT.

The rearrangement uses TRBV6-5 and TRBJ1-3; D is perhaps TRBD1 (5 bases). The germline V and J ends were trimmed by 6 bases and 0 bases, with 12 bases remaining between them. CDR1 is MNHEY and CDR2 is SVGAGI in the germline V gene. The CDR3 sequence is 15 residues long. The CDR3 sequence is CASSRGGDSGNTIYF. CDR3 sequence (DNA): TGTGCCAGCAGCCGTGGGGGGGACTCTGGAAACACCATATATTTT.

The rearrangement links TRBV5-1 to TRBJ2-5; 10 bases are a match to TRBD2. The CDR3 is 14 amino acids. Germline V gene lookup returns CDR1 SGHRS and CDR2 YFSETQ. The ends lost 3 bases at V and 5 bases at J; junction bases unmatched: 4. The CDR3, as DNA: TGCGCCAGCAGCTCCCCTAGCGGGGGCGAGACCCAGTACTTC. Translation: CASSSPSGGETQYF.

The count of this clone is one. The CDR3 loop reads CASSGQLNTIYF. The DNA for the CDR3 is TGTGCCAGCAGCGGACAGCTAAACACCATATATTTT. The rearrangement uses TRBV2 and TRBJ1-3; D possibly corresponds to TRBD1 (6 bases). The ends were cut back, 6 bases at V and 6 bases at J, with 9 bases in the middle. Germline V lookup: CDR1 SNHLY, CDR2 FYNNEI. The CDR3 has 12 amino acids.

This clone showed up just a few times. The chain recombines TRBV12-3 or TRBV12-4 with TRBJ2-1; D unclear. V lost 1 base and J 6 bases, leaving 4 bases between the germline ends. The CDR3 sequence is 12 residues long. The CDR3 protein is CASSLGSNEQFF. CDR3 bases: TGTGCCAGCAGTTTAGGTAGCAATGAGCAGTTCTTC.

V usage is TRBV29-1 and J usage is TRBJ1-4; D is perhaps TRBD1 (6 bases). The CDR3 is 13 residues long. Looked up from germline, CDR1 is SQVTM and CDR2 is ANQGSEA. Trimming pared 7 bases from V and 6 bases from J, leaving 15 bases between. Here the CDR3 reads CSARGTGDEKLFF. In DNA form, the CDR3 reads TGCAGCGCCAGGGGAACGGGCGATGAAAAACTGTTTTTT.

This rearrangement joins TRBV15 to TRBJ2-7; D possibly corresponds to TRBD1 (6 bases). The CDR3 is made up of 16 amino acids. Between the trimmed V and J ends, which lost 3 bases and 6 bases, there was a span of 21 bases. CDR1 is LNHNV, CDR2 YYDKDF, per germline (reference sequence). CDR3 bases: TGTGCCACCAGCAGGGGGGCATACGGCCCCACCATCGAGCAGTACTTC. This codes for CATSRGAYGPTIEQYF.

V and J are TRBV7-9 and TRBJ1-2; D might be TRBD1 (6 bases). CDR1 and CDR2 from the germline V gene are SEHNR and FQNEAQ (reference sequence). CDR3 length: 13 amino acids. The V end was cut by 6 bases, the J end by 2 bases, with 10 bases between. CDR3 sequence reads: CASSYRDNYGYTF. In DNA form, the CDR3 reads TGTGCCAGCAGTTACAGGGACAACTATGGCTACACCTTC.

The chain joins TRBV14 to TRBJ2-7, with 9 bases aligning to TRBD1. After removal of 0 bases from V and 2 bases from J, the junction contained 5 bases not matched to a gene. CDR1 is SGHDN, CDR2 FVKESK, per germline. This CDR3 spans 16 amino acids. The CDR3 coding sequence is TGTGCCAGCAGCCAAGATCCCAGACAGGGGGCCTACGAGCAGTACTTC. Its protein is CASSQDPRQGAYEQYF.

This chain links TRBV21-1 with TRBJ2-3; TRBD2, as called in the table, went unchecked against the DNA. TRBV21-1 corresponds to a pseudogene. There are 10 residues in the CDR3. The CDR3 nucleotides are TGTGTCCTCGGCACAGATACGCAGTATTTT. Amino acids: CVLGTDTQYF.

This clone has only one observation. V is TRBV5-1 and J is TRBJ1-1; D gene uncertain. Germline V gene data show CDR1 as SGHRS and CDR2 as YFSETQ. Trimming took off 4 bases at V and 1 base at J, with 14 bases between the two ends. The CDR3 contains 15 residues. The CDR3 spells CASSQSGRPNTEAFF. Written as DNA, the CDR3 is TGCGCCAGCAGCCAGTCCGGCAGGCCGAACACTGAAGCTTTCTTT. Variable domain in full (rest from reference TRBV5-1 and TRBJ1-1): KAGVTQTPRYLIKTRGQQVTLSCSPISGHRSVSWYQQTPGQGLQFLFEYFSETQRNKGNFPGRFSGRQFSNSRSEMNVSTLELGDSALYLCASSQSGRPNTEAFFGQGTRLTVV.

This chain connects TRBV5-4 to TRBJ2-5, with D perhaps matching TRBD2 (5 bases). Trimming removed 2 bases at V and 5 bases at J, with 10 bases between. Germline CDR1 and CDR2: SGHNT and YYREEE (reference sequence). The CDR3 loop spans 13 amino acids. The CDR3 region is CASSLDPGETQYF. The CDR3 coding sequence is TGTGCCAGCAGCTTAGATCCGGGGGAGACCCAGTACTTC.

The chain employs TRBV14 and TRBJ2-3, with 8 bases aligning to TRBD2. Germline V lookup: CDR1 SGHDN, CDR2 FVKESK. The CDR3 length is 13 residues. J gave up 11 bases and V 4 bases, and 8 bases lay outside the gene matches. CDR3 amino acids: CASSPRTSIWQYF. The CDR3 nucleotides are TGTGCCAGCAGCCCCCGGACTAGCATATGGCAGTATTTT.

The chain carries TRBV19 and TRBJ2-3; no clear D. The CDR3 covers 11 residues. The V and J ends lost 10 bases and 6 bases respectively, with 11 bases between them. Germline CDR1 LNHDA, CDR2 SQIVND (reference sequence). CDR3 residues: CAIQPRDTQYF. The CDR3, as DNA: TGTGCCATTCAACCCCGGGATACGCAGTATTTT. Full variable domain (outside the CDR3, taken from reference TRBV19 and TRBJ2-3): DGGITQSPKYLFRKEGQNVTLSCEQNLNHDAMYWYRQDPGQGLRLIYYSQIVNDFQKGDIAEGYSVSREKKESFPLTVTSAQKNPTAFYLCAIQPRDTQYFGPGTRLTVL.

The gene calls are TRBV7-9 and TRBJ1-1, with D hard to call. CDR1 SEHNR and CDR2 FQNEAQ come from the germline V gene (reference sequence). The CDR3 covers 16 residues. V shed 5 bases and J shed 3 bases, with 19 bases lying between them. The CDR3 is CASSPGGTRIYTEAFF. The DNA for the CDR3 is TGTGCCAGCAGCCCCGGCGGCACACGCATTTACACTGAAGCTTTCTTT.

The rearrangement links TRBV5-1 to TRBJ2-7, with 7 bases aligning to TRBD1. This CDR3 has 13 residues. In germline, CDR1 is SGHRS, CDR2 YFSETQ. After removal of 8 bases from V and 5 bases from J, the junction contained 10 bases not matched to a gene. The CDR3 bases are TGCGCCAGAAACGGTGACAGGGACCACGAGCAGTACTTC. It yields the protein CARNGDRDHEQYF.

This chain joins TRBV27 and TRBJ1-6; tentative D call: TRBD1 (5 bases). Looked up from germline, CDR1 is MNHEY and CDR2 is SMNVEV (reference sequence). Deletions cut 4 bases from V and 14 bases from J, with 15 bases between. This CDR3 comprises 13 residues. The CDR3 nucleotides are TGTGCCAGCAGTTCACGCAGGGAGGAATCCCTCCACTTT. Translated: CASSSRREESLHF.

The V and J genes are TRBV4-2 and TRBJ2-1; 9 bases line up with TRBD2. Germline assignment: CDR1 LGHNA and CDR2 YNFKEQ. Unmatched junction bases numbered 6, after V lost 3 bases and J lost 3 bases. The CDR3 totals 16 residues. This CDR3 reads CASSQREGLGYNEQFF. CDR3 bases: TGTGCCAGCAGCCAGCGGGAGGGCCTCGGCTACAATGAGCAGTTCTTC.

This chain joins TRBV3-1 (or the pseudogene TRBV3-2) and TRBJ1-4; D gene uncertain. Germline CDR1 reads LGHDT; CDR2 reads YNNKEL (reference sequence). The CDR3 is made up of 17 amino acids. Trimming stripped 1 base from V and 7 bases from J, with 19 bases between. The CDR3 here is CASSQAELTAGSEKLFF. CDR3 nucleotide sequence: TGTGCCAGCAGCCAAGCCGAATTAACAGCCGGTAGTGAAAAACTGTTTTTT.

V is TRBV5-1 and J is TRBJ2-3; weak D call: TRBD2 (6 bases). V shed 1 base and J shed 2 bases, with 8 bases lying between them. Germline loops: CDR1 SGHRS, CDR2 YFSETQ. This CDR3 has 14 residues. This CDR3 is CASSLPGLTDTQYF. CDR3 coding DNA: TGCGCCAGCAGCTTGCCGGGACTCACAGATACGCAGTATTTT.

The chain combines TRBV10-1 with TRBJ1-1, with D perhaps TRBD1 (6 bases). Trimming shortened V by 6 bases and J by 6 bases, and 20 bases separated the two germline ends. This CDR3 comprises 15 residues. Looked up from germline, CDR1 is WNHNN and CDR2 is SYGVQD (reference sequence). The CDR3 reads CASRDPRGRTSEAFF. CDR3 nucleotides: TGCGCCAGCAGGGACCCCAGGGGCCGGACCTCTGAAGCTTTCTTT.